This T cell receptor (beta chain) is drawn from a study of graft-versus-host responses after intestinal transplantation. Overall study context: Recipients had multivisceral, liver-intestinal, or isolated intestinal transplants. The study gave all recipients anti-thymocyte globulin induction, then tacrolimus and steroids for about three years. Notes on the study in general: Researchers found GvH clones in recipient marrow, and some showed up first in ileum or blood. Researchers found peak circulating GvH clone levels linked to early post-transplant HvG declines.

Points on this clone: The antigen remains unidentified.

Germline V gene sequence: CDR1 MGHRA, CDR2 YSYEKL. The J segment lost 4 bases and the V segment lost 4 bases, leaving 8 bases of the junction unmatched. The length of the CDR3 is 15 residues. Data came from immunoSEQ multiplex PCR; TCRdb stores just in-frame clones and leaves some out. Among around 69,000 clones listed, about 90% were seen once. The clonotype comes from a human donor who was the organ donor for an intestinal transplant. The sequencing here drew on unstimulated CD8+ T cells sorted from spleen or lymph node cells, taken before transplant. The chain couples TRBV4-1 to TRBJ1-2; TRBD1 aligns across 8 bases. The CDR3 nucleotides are TGCGCCAGCAGCCCCGGACAGGGCTTCGGCTATGGCTACACCTTC. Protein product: CASSPGQGFGYGYTF.